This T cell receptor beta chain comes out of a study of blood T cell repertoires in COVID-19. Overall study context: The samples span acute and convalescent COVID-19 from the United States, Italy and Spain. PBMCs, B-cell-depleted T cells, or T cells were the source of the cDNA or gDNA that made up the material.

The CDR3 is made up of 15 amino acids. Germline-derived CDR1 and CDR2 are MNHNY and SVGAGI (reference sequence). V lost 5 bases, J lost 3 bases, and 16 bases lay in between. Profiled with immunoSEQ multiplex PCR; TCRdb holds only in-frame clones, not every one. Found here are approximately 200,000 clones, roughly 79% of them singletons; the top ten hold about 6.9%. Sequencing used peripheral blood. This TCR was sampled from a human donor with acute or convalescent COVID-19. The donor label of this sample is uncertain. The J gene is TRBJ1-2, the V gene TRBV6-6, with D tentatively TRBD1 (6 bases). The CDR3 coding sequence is TGTGCCAGCAGTGCCGAGGGAGGGGGGGACTATGGCTACACCTTC. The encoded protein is CASSAEGGGDYGYTF.